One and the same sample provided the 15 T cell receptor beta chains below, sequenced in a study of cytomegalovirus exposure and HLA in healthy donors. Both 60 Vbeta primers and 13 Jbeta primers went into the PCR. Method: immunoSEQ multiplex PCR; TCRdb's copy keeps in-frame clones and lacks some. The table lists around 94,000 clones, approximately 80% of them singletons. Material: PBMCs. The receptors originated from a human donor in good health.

CDR3 nucleotides: TGTGCCAGTAGTACTCGGGCCCCCGGCGGGGAGACCCAGTACTTC. Encoded protein: CASSTRAPGGETQYF. This sequence joins TRBV19 and TRBJ2-5; the D gene is possibly TRBD2 (5 bases). Germline lookup yields CDR1 LNHDA and CDR2 SQIVND (reference sequence). Trimming left V 4 bases short and J 5 bases short, with 17 bases between. The CDR3 totals 15 residues.

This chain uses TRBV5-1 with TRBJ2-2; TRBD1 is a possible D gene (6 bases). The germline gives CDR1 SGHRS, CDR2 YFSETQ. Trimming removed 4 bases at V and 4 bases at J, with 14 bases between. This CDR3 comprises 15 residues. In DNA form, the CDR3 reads TGCGCCAGCAGCCCGGACAGTGGCGGCACCGGGGAGCTGTTTTTT. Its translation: CASSPDSGGTGELFF.

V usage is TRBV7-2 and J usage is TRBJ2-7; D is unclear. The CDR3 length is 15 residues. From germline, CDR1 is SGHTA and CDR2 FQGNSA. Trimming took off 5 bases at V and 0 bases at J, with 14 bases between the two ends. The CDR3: CASSQEPMSSYEQYF. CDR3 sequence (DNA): TGTGCCAGCAGCCAAGAGCCAATGAGCTCCTACGAGCAGTACTTC.

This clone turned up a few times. The CDR3 reads CASARTGRAGSEQYF. The CDR3 region has the DNA TGTGCCAGCGCTAGAACGGGGAGGGCCGGGTCCGAGCAGTACTTC. The rearrangement joins TRBV28 to TRBJ2-7, with 7 bases fitting TRBD2. The V gene's germline CDR1 is MDHEN and CDR2 SYDVKM. The CDR3 has 15 residues. With 8 bases clipped from V and 6 bases from J, the junction kept 16 bases outside the gene matches.

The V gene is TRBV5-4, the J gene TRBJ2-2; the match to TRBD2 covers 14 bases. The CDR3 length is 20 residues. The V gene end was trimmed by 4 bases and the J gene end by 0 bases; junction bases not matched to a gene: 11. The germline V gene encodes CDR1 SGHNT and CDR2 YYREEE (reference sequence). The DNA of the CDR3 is TGTGCCAGCAGCCCCTTTGGGACTAGCGGGGGACCTTCGAACACCGGGGAGCTGTTTTTT. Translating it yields CASSPFGTSGGPSNTGELFF.

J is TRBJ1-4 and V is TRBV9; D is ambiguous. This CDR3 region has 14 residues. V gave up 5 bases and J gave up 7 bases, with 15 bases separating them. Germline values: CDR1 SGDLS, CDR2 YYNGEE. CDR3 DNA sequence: TGTGCCAGCAGTAAGACTGAACGTAGTGAAAAACTGTTTTTT. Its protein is CASSKTERSEKLFF.

CDR3 sequence: CASIRTGSNQPQHF. The DNA of the CDR3 is TGTGCCAGCATCCGGACAGGGAGCAATCAGCCCCAGCATTTT. V is TRBV6-1 and J is TRBJ1-5; 8 bases are a match to TRBD1. The germline gives CDR1 MNHNS, CDR2 SASEGT. Trimming took 7 bases from V and 1 from J; bases not matched to a gene: 3. The CDR3 runs to 14 residues.

CDR3 coding DNA: TGTGCCAGTAGCAGGGGACAGCGGCTTTCACCCCTCCACTTT. Encoded protein: CASSRGQRLSPLHF. The rearrangement links TRBV19 to TRBJ1-6; 7 nucleotides align to TRBD1. Germline trimming cut 6 bases from V and 9 bases from J; bases unmatched to any gene: 8. The CDR3 sequence is 14 residues long. Per germline, CDR1 LNHDA and CDR2 SQIVND (reference sequence).

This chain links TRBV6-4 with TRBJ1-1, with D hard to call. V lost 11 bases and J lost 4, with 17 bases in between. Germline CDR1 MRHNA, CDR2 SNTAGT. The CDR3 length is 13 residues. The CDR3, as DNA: TGTGCCCCCTCGGGGAGACGAGCCACTGAAGCTTTCTTT. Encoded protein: CAPSGRRATEAFF.

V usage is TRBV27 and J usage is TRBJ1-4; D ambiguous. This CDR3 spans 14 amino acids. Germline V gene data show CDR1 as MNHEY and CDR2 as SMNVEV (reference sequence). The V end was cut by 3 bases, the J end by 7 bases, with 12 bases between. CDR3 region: CASSFRQFGEKLFF. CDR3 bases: TGTGCCAGCAGTTTCAGGCAGTTTGGTGAAAAACTGTTTTTT.

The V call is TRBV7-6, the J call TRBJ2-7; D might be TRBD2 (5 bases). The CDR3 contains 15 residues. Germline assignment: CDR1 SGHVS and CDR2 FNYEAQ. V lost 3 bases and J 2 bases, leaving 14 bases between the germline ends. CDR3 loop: CASSFRPDFTYEQYF. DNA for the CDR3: TGTGCCAGCAGCTTTCGGCCGGACTTTACCTACGAGCAGTACTTC. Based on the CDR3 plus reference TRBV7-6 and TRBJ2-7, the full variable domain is GAGVSQSPRYKVTKRGQDVALRCDPISGHVSLYWYRQALGQGPEFLTYFNYEAQQDKSGLPNDRFSAERPEGSISTLTIQRTEQRDSAMYRCASSFRPDFTYEQYFGPGTRLTVT.

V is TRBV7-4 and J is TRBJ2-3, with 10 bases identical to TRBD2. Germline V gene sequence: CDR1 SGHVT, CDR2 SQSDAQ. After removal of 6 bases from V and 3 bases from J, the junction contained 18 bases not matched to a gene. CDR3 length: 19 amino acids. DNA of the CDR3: TGTGCCAGCAGTTCCCTAGCGGGAGTAGGGGGGTGGGAAACAGATACGCAGTATTTT. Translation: CASSSLAGVGGWETDTQYF.

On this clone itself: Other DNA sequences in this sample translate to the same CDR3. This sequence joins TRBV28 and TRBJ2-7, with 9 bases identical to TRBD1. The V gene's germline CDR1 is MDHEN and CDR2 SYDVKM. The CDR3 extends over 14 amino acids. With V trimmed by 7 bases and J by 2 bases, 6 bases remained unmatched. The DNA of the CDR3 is TGTGCCAGCACCCGGGACAGGGTAACCTACGAGCAGTACTTC. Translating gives CASTRDRVTYEQYF.

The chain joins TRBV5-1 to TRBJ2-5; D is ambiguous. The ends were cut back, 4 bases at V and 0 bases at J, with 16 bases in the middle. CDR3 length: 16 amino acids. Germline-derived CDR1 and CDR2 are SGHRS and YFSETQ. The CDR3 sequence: CASSPGNYQYQETQYF. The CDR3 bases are TGCGCCAGCAGCCCCGGAAACTACCAGTACCAAGAGACCCAGTACTTC.

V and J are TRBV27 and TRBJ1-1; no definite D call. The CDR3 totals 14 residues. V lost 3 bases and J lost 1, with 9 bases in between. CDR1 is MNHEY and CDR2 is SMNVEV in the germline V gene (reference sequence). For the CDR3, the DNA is TGTGCCAGCAGTTTCAATTCGGGGAACACTGAAGCTTTCTTT. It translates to CASSFNSGNTEAFF.